This is a list of T cell receptor beta chains from one sample in a study of identical twins. TCRdb analysed the 5' RACE reads with MiXCR anew, one entry per CDR3 protein. The data contain fewer than 250,000 distinct CDR3 sequences, about 7.3% of them singletons. The same specimen was also included in a second study, on yellow fever vaccine responses in identical twins.

The sequencing input was memory (CD45RO+) T cells sorted from blood. The source of these receptors is a woman aged 18 to 35 in good health. The CDR3 runs from the conserved cysteine through the conserved F or W. A D gene is named only where the DNA matches it firmly. Clone size is not always given. Where it is, it says once, few, many or a class for expanded clones.

d_call,clone_size,v_call,j_call,cdr3_nt,cdr3_aa
-,few,TRBV5-1,TRBJ2-2,TGCGCCAGCAGCTCTGGGGAAGGGATGAACACCGGGGAGCTGTTTTTT,CASSSGEGMNTGELFF
-,-,TRBV3-1,TRBJ2-2,TGTGCCAGCAGCCAGGCTGACAGAAGGGGGGAGCTGTTTTTT,CASSQADRRGELFF
-,few,TRBV5-1,TRBJ1-1,TGCGCCAGCAGCCGCGCGGGGGTAGGGGACACTGAAGCTTTCTTT,CASSRAGVGDTEAFF
TRBD2,-,TRBV18,TRBJ2-3,TGTGCCAGCTCACCACCGGCAAGCGGGAAGGATACGCAGTATTTT,CASSPPASGKDTQYF
TRBD2,-,TRBV5-5,TRBJ2-3,TGTGCCAGCAGCCCACTAGCGGGGGGGACCTATACGCAGTATTTT,CASSPLAGGTYTQYF
TRBD1,many,TRBV20-1,TRBJ1-1,TGCAGTGCTAGGGCAACTGGACAGGGGAACACTGAAGCTTTCTTT,CSARATGQGNTEAFF
-,-,TRBV28,TRBJ1-2,TGTGCCAGCTTAACAATGGGCCTAAACTATGGCTACACCTTC,CASLTMGLNYGYTF
-,few,TRBV12-3/TRBV12-4,TRBJ2-1,TGTGCCAGCGACGGCGGGGCTTACAATGAGCAGTTCTTC,CASDGGAYNEQFF
-,many,TRBV5-1,TRBJ1-1,TGCGCCAGCAGCTTCAGGGGCCGGAACACTGAAGCTTTCTTT,CASSFRGRNTEAFF
-,many,TRBV5-1,TRBJ2-2,TGCGCCAGCAGCACCTCCGGGACACCGAACACCGGGGAGCTGTTTTTT,CASSTSGTPNTGELFF
-,many,TRBV2,TRBJ2-2,TGTGCCAGCGCAGGGGTGGGGAACACCGGGGAGCTGTTTTTT,CASAGVGNTGELFF